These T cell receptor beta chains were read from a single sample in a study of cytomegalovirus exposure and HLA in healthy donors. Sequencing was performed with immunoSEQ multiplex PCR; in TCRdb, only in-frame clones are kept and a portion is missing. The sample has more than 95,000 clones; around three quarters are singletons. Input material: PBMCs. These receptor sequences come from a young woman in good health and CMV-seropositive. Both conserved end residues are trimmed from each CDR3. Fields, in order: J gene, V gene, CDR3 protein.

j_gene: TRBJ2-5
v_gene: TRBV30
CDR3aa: ACNWAQETQY

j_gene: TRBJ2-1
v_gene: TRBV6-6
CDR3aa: ASSPWAGAEGEQF

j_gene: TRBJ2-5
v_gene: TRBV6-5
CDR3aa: ASSLGLATETQY

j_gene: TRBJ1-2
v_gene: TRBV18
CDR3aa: ASSQPDRGTYGYT

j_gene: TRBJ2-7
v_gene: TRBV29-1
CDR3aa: SVVPGSSYEQY

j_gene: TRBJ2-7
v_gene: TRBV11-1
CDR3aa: ASSRDRGFYEQY

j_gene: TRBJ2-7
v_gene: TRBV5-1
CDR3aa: ASSLVPAGQYEQY

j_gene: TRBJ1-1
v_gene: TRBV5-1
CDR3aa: ASRETTGNTEAF

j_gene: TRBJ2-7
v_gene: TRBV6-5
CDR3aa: ASSYSFAGVPEQY

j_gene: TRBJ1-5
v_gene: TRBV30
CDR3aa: AWSRIRGDNQPQH

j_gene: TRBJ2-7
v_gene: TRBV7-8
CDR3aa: ASSLVRDRGHEQY

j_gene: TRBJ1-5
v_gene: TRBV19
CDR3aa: ASRTGVRQPQH

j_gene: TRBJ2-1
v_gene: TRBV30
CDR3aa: AWSNGGGGLEF

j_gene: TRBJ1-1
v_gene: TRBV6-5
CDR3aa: ASRGTGGQAF

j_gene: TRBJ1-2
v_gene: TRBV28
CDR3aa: ASSFYRDYGYT

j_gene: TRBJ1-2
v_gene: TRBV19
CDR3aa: ASSGSSGSGYT

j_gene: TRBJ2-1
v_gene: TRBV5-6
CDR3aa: ASSLGGLAGVPEQF

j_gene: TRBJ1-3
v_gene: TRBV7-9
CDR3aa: ASSPTGGGGNTIY

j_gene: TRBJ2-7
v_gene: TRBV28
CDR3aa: ASSTIRPITYEQY

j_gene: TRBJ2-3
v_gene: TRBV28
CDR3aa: ASSPLTGSDTQY

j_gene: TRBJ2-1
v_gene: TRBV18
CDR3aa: ASSPGGGYNEQF

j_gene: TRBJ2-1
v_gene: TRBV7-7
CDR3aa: ASSRQLGDEQF

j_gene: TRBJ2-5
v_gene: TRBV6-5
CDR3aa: ASSGRAGETQY

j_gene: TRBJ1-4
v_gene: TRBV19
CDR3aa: ASSMWSQVNEKLF

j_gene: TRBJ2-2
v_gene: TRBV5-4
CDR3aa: ASSRAGGGSVTGELF

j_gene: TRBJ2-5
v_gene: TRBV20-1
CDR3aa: SASLEPAQY

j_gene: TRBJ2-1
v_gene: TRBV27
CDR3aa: ASSLGGRGYNEQF

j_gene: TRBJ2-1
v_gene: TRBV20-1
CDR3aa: SAPARSEQF

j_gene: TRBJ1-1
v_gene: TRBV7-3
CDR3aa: ASSRGIGTEAF